This T cell receptor (beta chain) derives from a study of PD-1 blockade in classical Hodgkin lymphoma. Study observations and caveats: TCR diversity at baseline was reported to be reduced in newly diagnosed patients relative to healthy donors. Similar baseline diversity was found in complete responders and newly diagnosed patients. CD4+ TCR diversity, unlike CD8+, rose significantly by C4D1.

Sequenced by immunoSEQ multiplex PCR; TCRdb stores in-frame clones only, minus some. In the table there are tens of thousands of clones, more than 70% of which are singletons. Time point denoted: cycle 4 day 1 (C4D1), after more than five weeks of nivolumab. All trial patients relapsed after autologous stem cell transplantation. In the case of this clone: Its antigen is undetermined.

Germline V CDR1 and CDR2: LNHNV, YYDKDF (reference sequence). The CDR3 is 16 amino acids. Trimming removed 0 bases from V and 4 bases from J, with 15 bases in between. The source material was peripheral blood mononuclear cells (PBMCs), sampled before the fourth cycle of nivolumab. The TCR originated in a human donor with classical Hodgkin lymphoma. J is TRBJ2-5 and V is TRBV15; a weak D match, TRBD2 (6 bases). This CDR3 reads CATSRDRLERRETQYF. Written as DNA, the CDR3 is TGTGCCACCAGCAGAGATCGACTAGAGCGGAGAGAGACCCAGTACTTC. The full variable domain, in which reference TRBV15 and TRBJ2-5 provide the parts outside the CDR3, is DAMVIQNPRYQVTQFGKPVTLSCSQTLNHNVMYWYQQKSSQAPKLLFHYYDKDFNNEADTPDNFQSRRPNTSFCFLDIRSPGLGDTAMYLCATSRDRLERRETQYFGPGTRLLVL.